This T cell receptor (beta chain) was captured by sequencing in a study of control samples from healthy donors and cancer patients. Only in-frame clones appear in the TCRdb table, and some are missing; sequencing was by immunoSEQ multiplex PCR. The sample consists of approximately 230,000 clones, roughly 80% of them appearing once. Germline V gene lookup returns CDR1 MNHEY and CDR2 SMNVEV (reference sequence). This CDR3 contains 13 residues. Trimming stripped 1 base from V and 4 bases from J, with 7 bases between. The TCR was taken from a woman aged 55 to 70 with lung cancer. The sequenced sample was PBMCs. This chain connects TRBV27 to TRBJ2-5, with D unclear. CDR3 residues: CASSLFLAETQYF. CDR3 sequence (DNA): TGTGCCAGCAGTTTATTTCTGGCAGAGACCCAGTACTTC.